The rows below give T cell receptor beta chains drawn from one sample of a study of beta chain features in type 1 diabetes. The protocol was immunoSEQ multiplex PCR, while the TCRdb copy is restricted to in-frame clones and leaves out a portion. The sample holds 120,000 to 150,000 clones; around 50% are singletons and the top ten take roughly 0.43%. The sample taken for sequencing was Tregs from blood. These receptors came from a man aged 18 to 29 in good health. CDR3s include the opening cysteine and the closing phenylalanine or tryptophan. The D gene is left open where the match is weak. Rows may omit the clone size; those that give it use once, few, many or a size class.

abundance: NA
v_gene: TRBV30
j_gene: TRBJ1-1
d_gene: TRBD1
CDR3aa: CAWRTGRRTEAFF
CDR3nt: TGTGCCTGGCGGACAGGGCGGAGGACTGAAGCTTTCTTT

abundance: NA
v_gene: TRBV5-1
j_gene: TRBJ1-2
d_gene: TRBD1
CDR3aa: CASSIWTGGYGYTF
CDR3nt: TGCGCCAGCAGCATCTGGACAGGGGGATATGGCTACACCTTC

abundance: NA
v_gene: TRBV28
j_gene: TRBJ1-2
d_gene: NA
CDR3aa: CASSFLLTNYGYTF
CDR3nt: TGTGCCAGCAGTTTTCTATTGACTAACTATGGCTACACCTTC

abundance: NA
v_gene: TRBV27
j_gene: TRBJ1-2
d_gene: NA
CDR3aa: CASSFRGYGYTF
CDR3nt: TGTGCCAGCAGTTTCAGAGGATATGGCTACACCTTC

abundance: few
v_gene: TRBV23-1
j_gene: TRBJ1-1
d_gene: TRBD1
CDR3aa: CASSHPWDSQAFF
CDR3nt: TGCGCCAGCAGTCACCCCTGGGACAGCCAAGCTTTCTTT

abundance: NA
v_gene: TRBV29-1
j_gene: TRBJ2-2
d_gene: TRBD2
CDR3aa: CSAAGAGDPNTGELFF
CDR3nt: TGCAGCGCTGCCGGAGCGGGAGACCCGAACACCGGGGAGCTGTTTTTT

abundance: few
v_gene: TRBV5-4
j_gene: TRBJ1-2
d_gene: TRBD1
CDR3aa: CASSFPGTAFFGYTF
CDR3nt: TGTGCCAGCAGCTTCCCCGGGACAGCGTTCTTCGGCTACACCTTC

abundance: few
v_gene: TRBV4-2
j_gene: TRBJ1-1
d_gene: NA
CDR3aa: CASSQEGGGTEAFF
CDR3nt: TGTGCCAGCAGCCAAGAGGGGGGTGGCACTGAAGCTTTCTTT

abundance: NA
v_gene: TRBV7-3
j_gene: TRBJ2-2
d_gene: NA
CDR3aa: CASSLARAGELFF
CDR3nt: TGTGCCAGCAGCCTAGCGCGGGCCGGGGAGCTGTTTTTT

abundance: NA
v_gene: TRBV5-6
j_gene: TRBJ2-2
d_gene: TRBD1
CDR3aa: CASSLAHRGWTGELFF
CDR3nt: TGTGCCAGCAGCTTGGCTCACAGGGGGTGGACCGGGGAGCTGTTTTTT

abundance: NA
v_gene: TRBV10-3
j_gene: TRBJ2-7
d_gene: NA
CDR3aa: CAISDRYEQYF
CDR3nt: TGTGCCATCAGCGACAGATACGAGCAGTACTTC

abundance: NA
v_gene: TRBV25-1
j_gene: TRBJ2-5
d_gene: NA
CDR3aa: CASSAFGGARETQYF
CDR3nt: TGTGCCAGCAGTGCCTTTGGTGGGGCCCGGGAGACCCAGTACTTC

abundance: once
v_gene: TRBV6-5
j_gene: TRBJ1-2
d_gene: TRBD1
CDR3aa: CASRATGGYGYTF
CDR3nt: TGTGCCAGCAGAGCGACAGGGGGTTATGGCTACACCTTC

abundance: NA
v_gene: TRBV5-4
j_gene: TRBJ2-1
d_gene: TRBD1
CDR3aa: CASSSPTGVLYNEQFF
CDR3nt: TGTGCCAGCAGCTCCCCGACAGGGGTGTTATACAATGAGCAGTTCTTC

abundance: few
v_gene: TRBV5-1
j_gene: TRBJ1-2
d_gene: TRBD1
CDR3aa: CASSSRGGTVSYGYTF
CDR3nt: TGCGCCAGCAGCTCCCGAGGCGGGACAGTAAGCTATGGCTACACCTTC

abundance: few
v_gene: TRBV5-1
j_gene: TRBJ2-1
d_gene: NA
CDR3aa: CASSLAFRGYNEQFF
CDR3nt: TGCGCCAGCAGCTTGGCTTTCAGGGGCTACAATGAGCAGTTCTTC

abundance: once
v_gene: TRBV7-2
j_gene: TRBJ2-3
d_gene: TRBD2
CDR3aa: CASSLVPGLAATDTQYF
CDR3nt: TGTGCCAGCAGCTTAGTTCCGGGACTAGCGGCCACAGATACGCAGTATTTT

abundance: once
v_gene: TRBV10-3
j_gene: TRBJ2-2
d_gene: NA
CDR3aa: CAISYQGSGDTGELFF
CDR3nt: TGTGCCATCAGTTATCAGGGATCGGGGGACACCGGGGAGCTGTTTTTT

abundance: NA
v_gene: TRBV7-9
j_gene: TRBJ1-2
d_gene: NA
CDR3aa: CASGQDYGYTF
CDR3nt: TGTGCCAGCGGGCAGGACTATGGCTACACCTTC

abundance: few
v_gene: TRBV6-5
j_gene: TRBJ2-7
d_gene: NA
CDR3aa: CASSRNRASSYEQYF
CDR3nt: TGTGCCAGCAGCCGGAACAGGGCCAGCTCCTACGAGCAGTACTTC

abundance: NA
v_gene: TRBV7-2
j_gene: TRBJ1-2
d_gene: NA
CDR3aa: CASSLEHSDYGYTF
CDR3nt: TGTGCCAGCAGCTTAGAACACAGTGACTATGGCTACACCTTC

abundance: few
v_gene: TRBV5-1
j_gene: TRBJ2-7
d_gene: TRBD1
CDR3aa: CASSHRGLSLYEQYF
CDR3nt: TGCGCCAGCAGCCACAGGGGTCTCTCCCTATACGAGCAGTACTTC

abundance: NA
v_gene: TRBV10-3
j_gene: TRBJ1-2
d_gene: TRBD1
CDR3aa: CAIKGTGSGYGYTF
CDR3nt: TGTGCCATCAAAGGGACAGGGTCGGGCTATGGCTACACCTTC

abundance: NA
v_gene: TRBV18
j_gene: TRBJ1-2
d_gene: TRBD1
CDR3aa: CASSLESGQGYGYTF
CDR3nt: TGTGCCAGCTCACTCGAATCCGGACAGGGGTATGGCTACACCTTC

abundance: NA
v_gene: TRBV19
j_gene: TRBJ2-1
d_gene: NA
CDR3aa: CASSPDSNEQFF
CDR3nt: TGTGCCAGTAGTCCAGACTCGAATGAGCAGTTCTTC

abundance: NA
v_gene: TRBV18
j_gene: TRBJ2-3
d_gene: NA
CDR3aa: CASSPREYTDTQYF
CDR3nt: TGTGCCAGCTCACCAAGGGAGTACACAGATACGCAGTATTTT